The present TCR beta chain was sequenced within a study of T cell responses to AZD1222 COVID-19 vaccine (dated by TCRdb to about 2021). As for the study more broadly: AZD1222 recipients with second doses at about 4 weeks or about 12 weeks were pooled, because spike-specific TCR depth and breadth did not differ between schedules. TCR sequencing was performed for roughly 240 trial participants, of whom around 200 were given two doses of AZD1222 and approximately 25 were given two doses of MenACWY control vaccine. Trial participants were enrolled into age subgroups of 18-55, 56-69 and 70-plus years, which contained roughly 140, 27 and 60 TCR-sequenced participants, respectively. Overall results and qualifications from the work: Conclusions about previously exposed vaccinees were limited because only 6 or 7 AZD1222 recipients were SARS-CoV-2 seropositive at baseline. The vaccine-associated CD4 TCRs covered the entire spike protein, and the dominant responses fell in regions 160-218 and 743-854. Spike-specific TCR breadth and depth rose significantly after two AZD1222 doses compared with day 0 and with MenACWY recipients. Participants were mostly white British, with more females than males. The authors suggested clonal diversity may have been underestimated. Reportedly, close to half of the unique spike-specific TCRs recognized epitopes lying outside the regions that are mutated in the B.1.351 and B.1.1.7 variants. Because no samples from the day 14 peak response were available, repertoires could be characterized only after the peak T cell response. The 56-69-year group was small, and its depth increase did not reach significance, likely because of low power.

The CDR3 regions of human TCRbeta chains were subjected to immunosequencing. Per the original workflow: TCRs in the repertoires were compared against a reference library of SARS-CoV-2-specific TCRs that had been generated with the MIRA antigen-specificity platform. Breadth was defined as the fraction of unique TCRs that were SARS-CoV-2-associated. Depth was defined as the fraction of total T cells that were SARS-CoV-2-associated. Using the MIRA data, every spike-specific TCR was mapped to the spike region that the TCR reacted to and assigned to either a CD4 or a CD8 class. Log10-transformed breadth and depth values were compared by one-way ANOVA with Sidak's multiple comparisons tests. The immuneACCESS repertoire file appears here via TCRdb, limited to in-frame rearrangements. These files lack a portion of the clones; in checked studies, under half of the deficit traces to unresolved V genes, and the cause of the others is not known. The DNA was the basis for D and trimming; V, J and clone size are from that table. Present in this sample are 95,000 to 150,000 clones, approximately 90% of which were seen just once. The ten largest clonotypes hold approximately 7.5% of the sample.

The time point tag for this specimen amounts to: baseline before first vaccination. Vaccinee samples were obtained from the UK trials COV001 and COV002, which included a single-blind randomized controlled phase 2/3 trial of AZD1222 (ChAdOx1 nCoV-19) in healthy adults. For TCRbeta chain sequencing, PBMC samples from trial participants were taken at day 0 and at day 28 after the second dose. On this clone: What this receptor recognizes is not known. No clone much larger than this one lies a single base away; base qualities are absent.

This clonotype originated in an adult in good health. Material: peripheral blood, obtained on day 0 of AZD1222 vaccination.

The nucleotide sequence is given as TGTGCCAGCAGCCAAGATGAGGGGTGGGGTTCACCCCTCCACTTT. The encoded protein is CASSQDEGWGSPLHF. The rearrangement joined TRBV3-1 (or the pseudogene TRBV3-2) to TRBJ1-6; the D gene is perhaps TRBD1, on 5 matching bases. Measured from the cysteine to the phenylalanine, the CDR3 is 15 residues long. Only the CDR3 part of the read is kept: 45 bases, read in frame from the first base. CDR1 and CDR2, per the germline V gene (reference sequence), are LGHDT and YNNKEL. The junction carries 12 bases between V and J, which are trimmed by 0 bases and 9 bases respectively.